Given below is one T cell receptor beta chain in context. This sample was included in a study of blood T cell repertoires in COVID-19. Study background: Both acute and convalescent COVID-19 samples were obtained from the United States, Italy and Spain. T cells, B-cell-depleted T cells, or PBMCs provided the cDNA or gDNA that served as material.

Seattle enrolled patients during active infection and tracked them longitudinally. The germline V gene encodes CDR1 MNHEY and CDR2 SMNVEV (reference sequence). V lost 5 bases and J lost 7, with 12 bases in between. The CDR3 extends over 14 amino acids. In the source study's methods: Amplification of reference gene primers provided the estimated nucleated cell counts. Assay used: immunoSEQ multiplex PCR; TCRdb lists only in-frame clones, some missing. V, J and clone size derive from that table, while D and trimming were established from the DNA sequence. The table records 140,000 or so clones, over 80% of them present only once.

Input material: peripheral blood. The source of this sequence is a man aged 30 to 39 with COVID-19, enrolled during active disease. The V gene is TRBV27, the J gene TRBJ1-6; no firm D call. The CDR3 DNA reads TGTGCCAGCAGTACAGAACCTGGCAATTCACCCCTCCACTTT. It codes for CASSTEPGNSPLHF.